This is a list of T cell receptor beta chains from one sample in a study of blood T cell repertoires in COVID-19. The assay was immunoSEQ multiplex PCR, and TCRdb's table has in-frame clones only and misses some. The data show approximately 200,000 clones, roughly 80% seen once. Input material: peripheral blood. These receptors all come from a woman aged 60-70 years who had recovered from COVID-19. The CDR3 runs from the conserved cysteine through the conserved F or W. Each record gives: J gene, D gene, clone size, V gene, CDR3 protein, CDR3 DNA. D genes are given only for firm matches. A clone size is listed for some rows: how often the clone was seen (once, few, many), or a class if it is expanded.

J: TRBJ1-2; D: -; size: few; V: TRBV27; CDR3: CASSPLQGPYGYTF; DNA: TGTGCCAGCAGTCCCTTACAGGGCCCCTATGGCTACACCTTC
J: TRBJ2-3; D: TRBD2; size: -; V: TRBV19; CDR3: CASSIIAGRQQDTQYF; DNA: TGTGCCAGTAGTATAATAGCGGGGCGCCAACAAGATACGCAGTATTTT
J: TRBJ2-1; D: TRBD2; size: -; V: TRBV6-2/TRBV6-3; CDR3: CASSSTLGGGSYNEQFF; DNA: TGTGCCAGCAGTTCCACTCTTGGCGGGGGGTCCTACAATGAGCAGTTCTTC
J: TRBJ2-3; D: -; size: -; V: TRBV7-9; CDR3: CASSLEGTDTQYF; DNA: TGTGCCAGCAGCTTAGAGGGGACAGATACGCAGTATTTT
J: TRBJ2-3; D: TRBD1; size: -; V: TRBV10-3; CDR3: CAIRGAGQGPSTDTQYF; DNA: TGTGCCATCCGGGGGGCGGGACAGGGACCTAGCACAGATACGCAGTATTTT
J: TRBJ1-4; D: -; size: -; V: TRBV4-2; CDR3: CASSQVGGKEKLFF; DNA: TGTGCCAGCAGCCAAGTCGGGGGGAAGGAAAAACTGTTTTTT
J: TRBJ1-5; D: -; size: few; V: TRBV3-1/TRBV3-2; CDR3: CASSQDRMDKGNQPQHF; DNA: TGTGCCAGCAGCCAAGATCGGATGGACAAAGGAAATCAGCCCCAGCATTTT
J: TRBJ1-2; D: -; size: few; V: TRBV10-3; CDR3: CAISEYRENYGYTF; DNA: TGTGCCATCAGTGAGTACAGGGAAAACTATGGCTACACCTTC
J: TRBJ2-7; D: TRBD1; size: -; V: TRBV5-1; CDR3: CASSLGTVLYEQYF; DNA: TGCGCCAGCAGCTTAGGGACAGTCCTCTACGAGCAGTACTTC
J: TRBJ1-4; D: -; size: -; V: TRBV7-2; CDR3: CASSPPAEYNEKLFF; DNA: TGTGCCAGCAGCCCCCCGGCGGAGTATAATGAAAAACTGTTTTTT
J: TRBJ2-3; D: TRBD2; size: once; V: TRBV27; CDR3: CASSLLGGGANTQYF; DNA: TGTGCCAGCAGTTTATTGGGCGGGGGGGCGAATACGCAGTATTTT
J: TRBJ2-3; D: TRBD2; size: -; V: TRBV30; CDR3: CAWSKVLADTDTQYF; DNA: TGTGCCTGGAGTAAGGTACTAGCGGACACAGATACGCAGTATTTT
J: TRBJ1-5; D: -; size: -; V: TRBV6-4; CDR3: CASSVADGTAKVYSNQPQHF; DNA: TGTGCCAGCAGTGTAGCGGATGGGACTGCCAAAGTTTATAGCAATCAGCCCCAGCATTTT
J: TRBJ1-5; D: -; size: -; V: TRBV21-1; CDR3: CASSSNYRFPGQPQHF; DNA: TGTGCCAGCAGCAGTAATTATAGGTTCCCGGGACAGCCCCAGCATTTT
J: TRBJ2-7; D: TRBD2; size: -; V: TRBV5-4; CDR3: CASIVTSGGDYEQYF; DNA: TGTGCCAGCATCGTGACTAGCGGGGGCGACTACGAGCAGTACTTC
J: TRBJ1-1; D: TRBD1; size: few; V: TRBV15; CDR3: CATSRLRGQINMNTEAFF; DNA: TGTGCCACCAGCAGGCTTAGGGGACAGATAAACATGAACACTGAAGCTTTCTTT
J: TRBJ1-5; D: -; size: -; V: TRBV6-5; CDR3: CASSRGQPSNQPQHF; DNA: TGTGCCAGCAGCCGCGGACAGCCTAGCAATCAGCCCCAGCATTTT
J: TRBJ2-4; D: -; size: -; V: TRBV15; CDR3: CATSRDQGNKNIQYF; DNA: TGTGCCACCAGCAGAGATCAGGGGAACAAAAACATTCAGTACTTC
J: TRBJ1-1; D: -; size: -; V: TRBV7-8; CDR3: CASSRNSGEAFF; DNA: TGTGCCAGCAGCAGAAACTCGGGTGAAGCTTTCTTT
J: TRBJ2-5; D: -; size: -; V: TRBV3-1/TRBV3-2; CDR3: CASSQDSESGETQYF; DNA: TGTGCCAGCAGCCAAGATTCGGAATCGGGGGAGACCCAGTACTTC
J: TRBJ1-2; D: -; size: once; V: TRBV3-1/TRBV3-2; CDR3: CASSQDRFAGVMIGYTF; DNA: TGTGCCAGCAGCCAAGATCGGTTTGCAGGGGTGATGATTGGCTACACCTTC
J: TRBJ2-7; D: -; size: -; V: TRBV12-2; CDR3: CASRCTTSGGSYEQYF; DNA: TGTGCAAGTCGCTGCACGACTAGCGGGGGATCCTACGAGCAGTACTTC
J: TRBJ1-6; D: -; size: many; V: TRBV25-1; CDR3: CASSEFHSSSYNSPLHF; DNA: TGTGCCAGCAGTGAATTCCACAGCAGCTCCTATAATTCACCCCTCCACTTT
J: TRBJ1-5; D: -; size: -; V: TRBV19; CDR3: CASSQIGTARSNQPQHF; DNA: TGTGCCAGTAGCCAAATCGGGACTGCTCGTAGCAATCAGCCCCAGCATTTT
J: TRBJ1-2; D: -; size: few; V: TRBV2; CDR3: CASSGGTPTGYTF; DNA: TGTGCCAGCAGTGGGGGGACACCCACCGGCTACACCTTC
J: TRBJ2-7; D: TRBD1; size: -; V: TRBV7-9; CDR3: CASSLYRDRGYEQYF; DNA: TGTGCCAGCAGCTTATACCGGGACAGGGGCTACGAGCAGTACTTC
J: TRBJ2-7; D: -; size: -; V: TRBV18; CDR3: CASSPPSSYEQYF; DNA: TGTGCCAGCTCACCCCCTAGCTCCTACGAGCAGTACTTC
J: TRBJ2-1; D: TRBD2; size: -; V: TRBV6-5; CDR3: CASSPVAGGINEQFF; DNA: TGTGCCAGCAGCCCAGTAGCGGGGGGGATCAATGAGCAGTTCTTC
J: TRBJ1-5; D: TRBD1; size: -; V: TRBV5-1; CDR3: CASSRTGGNQPQHF; DNA: TGCGCCAGCAGCCGGACAGGGGGCAATCAGCCCCAGCATTTT
J: TRBJ1-2; D: -; size: -; V: TRBV14; CDR3: CASSHNTWTYSNYGYTF; DNA: TGTGCCAGCAGCCACAACACATGGACATATTCTAACTATGGCTACACCTTC
J: TRBJ1-5; D: -; size: -; V: TRBV7-8; CDR3: CASSLWVVGVVQPQHF; DNA: TGTGCCAGCAGCTTATGGGTGGTAGGGGTGGTGCAGCCCCAGCATTTT
J: TRBJ2-5; D: TRBD2; size: once; V: TRBV3-1/TRBV3-2; CDR3: CASSQEAGGRTQYF; DNA: TGTGCCAGCAGCCAAGAAGCGGGGGGGCGGACCCAGTACTTC
J: TRBJ2-1; D: TRBD2; size: -; V: TRBV5-4; CDR3: CASSLGGGRTNEQFF; DNA: TGTGCCAGCAGCTTGGGCGGGGGGCGGACCAATGAGCAGTTCTTC
J: TRBJ1-1; D: -; size: -; V: TRBV6-5; CDR3: CASSTTPQGNTEAFF; DNA: TGTGCCAGCAGTACGACACCACAGGGGAACACTGAAGCTTTCTTT
J: TRBJ1-5; D: TRBD1; size: -; V: TRBV12-5; CDR3: CASGLGDRGLGIQPQHF; DNA: TGTGCTAGTGGATTGGGAGACAGGGGTCTTGGGATTCAGCCCCAGCATTTT
J: TRBJ2-3; D: TRBD2; size: -; V: TRBV3-1/TRBV3-2; CDR3: CASGSGAGGFADTQYF; DNA: TGTGCCAGCGGATCCGGGGCGGGGGGGTTCGCAGATACGCAGTATTTT
J: TRBJ2-1; D: -; size: -; V: TRBV6-5; CDR3: CASSPRGNYNEQFF; DNA: TGTGCCAGCAGTCCCCGGGGGAACTACAATGAGCAGTTCTTC
J: TRBJ1-1; D: TRBD1; size: once; V: TRBV5-1; CDR3: CASSLTPQGQGNTEAFF; DNA: TGCGCCAGCAGCTTAACCCCACAGGGACAGGGTAATACTGAAGCTTTCTTT
J: TRBJ2-1; D: -; size: few; V: TRBV7-2; CDR3: CASSPARGSDEQFF; DNA: TGTGCCAGCAGCCCAGCCAGGGGCAGCGATGAGCAGTTCTTC
J: TRBJ2-1; D: -; size: -; V: TRBV11-2; CDR3: CASFGSEQFF; DNA: TGTGCCAGCTTTGGGAGTGAGCAGTTCTTC